The text below deals with one TCR beta chain. As processed by the authors: Nucleated cell counts were estimated from reference gene primer amplification. TCRdb's table, derived via immunoSEQ multiplex PCR, lists solely in-frame clones and lacks some. The V and J calls and clone size were taken over from that table, and D and trimming were inferred from the DNA. This table has about 280,000 clones, 65% to 90% appearing once. The source of the sample is a study of blood T cell repertoires in COVID-19. As for the study in general: Both acute and convalescent COVID-19 samples were obtained from the United States, Italy and Spain. The analysed material was cDNA or gDNA that came from T cells, B-cell-depleted T cells, or PBMCs.

The CDR3 is 14 residues long. CDR1 is SGHTA and CDR2 is FQGNSA in the germline V gene. Between the trimmed V and J ends, which lost 1 base and 3 bases, there was a span of 7 bases. The chain is built from TRBV7-2 and TRBJ1-5; D is unresolved. The sequenced sample consisted of peripheral blood. The receptor was isolated from a man in his fifties or sixties with active or convalescent COVID-19. CDR3 sequence: CASSLGAHNQPQHF. CDR3 sequence (DNA): TGTGCCAGCAGCTTAGGGGCCCACAATCAGCCCCAGCATTTT. Based on the CDR3 plus reference TRBV7-2 and TRBJ1-5, the full variable domain is GAGVSQSPSNKVTEKGKDVELRCDPISGHTALYWYRQSLGQGLEFLIYFQGNSAPDKSGLPSDRFSAERTGGSVSTLTIQRTQQEDSAVYLCASSLGAHNQPQHFGDGTRLSIL.